This T cell receptor beta chain was found in a study of technical replicates of blood from several donors (dated by TCRdb to the late 2010s). Library creation used the immunoSEQ multiplex PCR assay. Not all clones reach the TCRdb copy of this immuneACCESS table, which keeps in-frame sequences only. Checked studies attribute under half of the gap to unresolved V genes and leave the rest unexplained. The sample records 75,000 to 100,000 clones, about 96% of which are singletons. The ten top clones hold around 0.35% of the sample. Notes on this clone: Its antigen is currently not known. Base quality data are lacking; no much larger clone is found one base away.

CDR1 and CDR2, looked up from the germline V gene, are SGDLS and YYNGEE. Counted from cysteine to phenylalanine, this CDR3 has 13 amino acids. The read is trimmed to its CDR3 DNA, 39 bases read in frame from base 1. At the junction V is shortened by 4 bases and J by 3 bases, with 11 bases in between. This clonotype originated in a human donor in good health. This chain joins TRBV9 to TRBJ2-7; the best D guess is TRBD2, with 6 bases matching. The specimen was T cells isolated from PBMCs. The CDR3 loop reads CASSFRELYEQYF. The nucleotide sequence is given as TGTGCCAGCAGCTTTCGGGAGCTCTACGAGCAGTACTTC.